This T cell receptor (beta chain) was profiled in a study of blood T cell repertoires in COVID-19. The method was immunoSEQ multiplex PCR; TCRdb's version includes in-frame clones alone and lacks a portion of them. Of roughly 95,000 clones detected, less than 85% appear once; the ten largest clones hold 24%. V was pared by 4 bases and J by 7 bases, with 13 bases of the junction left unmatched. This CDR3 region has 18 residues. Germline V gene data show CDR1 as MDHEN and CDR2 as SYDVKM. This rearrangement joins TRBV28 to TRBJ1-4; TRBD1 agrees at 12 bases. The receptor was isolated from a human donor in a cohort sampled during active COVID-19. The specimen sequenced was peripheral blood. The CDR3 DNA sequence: TGTGCCAGCAGTTCCCCCGGGACAGGGGGCGCGATGGTTGAAAAACTGTTTTTT. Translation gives CASSSPGTGGAMVEKLFF.